This T cell receptor (beta chain) was obtained from a study of shared T cell receptors in the human thymus. Produced via immunoSEQ multiplex PCR; TCRdb's table is partial and in-frame only. This sample carries some 660,000 clones, around 87% of them seen once, and the ten largest clones take 0.0094%. The CDR3 runs to 15 residues. Germline V gene lookup returns CDR1 MDHEN and CDR2 SYDVKM. Details on this clone: The germline gene is not matched at one end of the junction; a read error may be the cause.

This sample was shared with a second study, whose subject was human thymus T cells. That source adds: The sample donors, healthy Finnish infants, were having corrective surgery for congenital heart defects. The source of the thymus tissue was resections taken during corrective heart surgery. A high degree of thymic repertoire overlap among unrelated individuals was reported in related research.

The chain is built from TRBV28 and TRBJ2-5, with 9 bases aligning to TRBD2. This TCR derives from a boy under three years old with a congenital heart defect. Sequencing used thymocytes. The CDR3 sequence: CASSSLAGRQEAQYF. The DNA for the CDR3 is TGTGCCAGCAGTTCGCTAGCGGGGCGCCAAGAGGCCCAGTACTTC.